This T cell receptor beta chain stems from a study of T cells in tuberculosis. Profiling relied on immunoSEQ multiplex PCR, and the TCRdb table lists in-frame clones only, not all of them. The top ten hold about 3.7% of the sample, which has about 43,000 clones, roughly 96% seen once. Germline-derived CDR1 and CDR2 are SGHRS and YFSETQ. Trimming left V 0 bases short and J 4 bases short, with 12 bases between. CDR3 length equals 15 residues. Unsorted cryopreserved PBMC were sequenced, averaging roughly 99,000 T cells per clinical donor. This chain links TRBV5-1 with TRBJ2-3; TRBD2 might be the D (5 bases). Sequencing was performed on PBMCs. This TCR came from a donor aged 10-30 years with latent tuberculosis or without tuberculosis infection. The CDR3 loop is CASSLDGKDSDTQYF. The CDR3 DNA is TGCGCCAGCAGCTTGGATGGGAAGGACTCAGATACGCAGTATTTT.